A selection of T cell receptor beta chains follows, all from one sample in a study of blood T cell repertoires in COVID-19. Sequenced by immunoSEQ multiplex PCR; TCRdb stores in-frame clones only, minus some. The sample lists some 150,000 clones, 80% to 90% occurring once. The sample comprised peripheral blood. These receptors all come from a woman in her 70s with COVID-19, enrolled during active disease. Both conserved end residues are part of each CDR3. A D gene is named only where the DNA matches it firmly. Clone size appears in some rows only: once, few, many, or a class for an expanded clone.

few	TRBJ1-5	TRBV2	-	TGTGCCAGCAGTTACGAGGCACGACCCGGTCAGCCCCAGCATTTT	CASSYEARPGQPQHF
-	TRBJ2-3	TRBV27	-	TGTGCCAGCAAACAGGCGCCCGAAAGGGATACGCAGTATTTT	CASKQAPERDTQYF
-	TRBJ1-3	TRBV29-1	-	TGCAGCGTCATTGTAGACTCTGGAAACACCATATATTTT	CSVIVDSGNTIYF
-	TRBJ2-3	TRBV14	TRBD2	TGTGCCAGCAGCCGCAGGCGGGAGAGCACAGATACGCAGTATTTT	CASSRRRESTDTQYF
-	TRBJ1-4	TRBV10-3	-	TGTGCCATCAGTGAAACAGAAGAAAAACTGTTTTTT	CAISETEEKLFF
-	TRBJ1-5	TRBV19	-	TGTGCCAGTAGAGCCCCGAGGGTTAGCAATCAGCCCCAGCATTTT	CASRAPRVSNQPQHF
-	TRBJ1-1	TRBV5-4	-	TGTGCCAGCAGCTTGGGGGCCCTGGCAGGGATGAACACTGAAGCTTTCTTT	CASSLGALAGMNTEAFF
-	TRBJ2-6	TRBV30	-	TGTGCCTGGAGTGTACAGGTCCCCTCTGGGGCCAACGTCCTGACTTTC	CAWSVQVPSGANVLTF
-	TRBJ2-1	TRBV5-6	TRBD1	TGTGCCAGCAGCTTAGGGGGCCTAAGGGATGAGCAGTTCTTC	CASSLGGLRDEQFF
-	TRBJ1-5	TRBV28	TRBD1	TGTGCCAGCAGTCCGACAGGGACCTTTGTTCAGCCCCAGCATTTT	CASSPTGTFVQPQHF
-	TRBJ2-1	TRBV11-3	TRBD2	TGTGCCAGCAGCTTAGATGGGACTAGCGGGGGGGGATCCTACAATGAGCAGTTCTTC	CASSLDGTSGGGSYNEQFF
-	TRBJ1-2	TRBV30	TRBD1	TGTGCCTGGAGGGACAGGGGGCCCGATGGCTACACCTTC	CAWRDRGPDGYTF
-	TRBJ2-7	TRBV11-3	TRBD1	TGTGCCAGCAGCCCTCATCAGGGGGCTTACGAGCAGTACTTC	CASSPHQGAYEQYF
-	TRBJ2-1	TRBV28	TRBD1	TGTGCCAGCAGTTTACCAGGGGGCGAGAGTAATGAGCAGTTCTTC	CASSLPGGESNEQFF
-	TRBJ1-2	TRBV30	-	TGTGCCTGGAGTGGGGGCCATGGCTACACCTTC	CAWSGGHGYTF
-	TRBJ1-2	TRBV10-1	-	TGCGCCAGCAGTGATGCGGCTCGGCCTGAGGGCTACACCTTC	CASSDAARPEGYTF
-	TRBJ2-1	TRBV15	TRBD1	TGTGCCACCAGCAGGACAGGGTCGGGGTACAATGAGCAGTTCTTC	CATSRTGSGYNEQFF
-	TRBJ1-5	TRBV28	-	TGTGCCGGATTCTTTGGGGGGAGCAATCAGCCCCAGCATTTT	CAGFFGGSNQPQHF
few	TRBJ2-1	TRBV11-3	TRBD1	TGTGCCAGCAGCTCCACAGGGACAGGGATCAACAATGAGCAGTTCTTC	CASSSTGTGINNEQFF